This T cell receptor (beta chain) appears in the sequencing data of a study of T cell changes during pregnancy in multiple sclerosis. Looked up from germline, CDR1 is SGHNT and CDR2 is YENEEA. The CDR3 is 16 residues long. The V gene end was trimmed by 0 bases and the J gene end by 7 bases; junction bases not matched to a gene: 7. Here immunoSEQ multiplex PCR was the method, and the copy in TCRdb shows in-frame clones only, minus some. The table lists over 40,000 clones, almost 90% of them singletons, with around 4.7% in the top ten. The clonotype comes from a female donor in good health, enrolled as a control in a pregnancy study. Sequencing was performed on peripheral blood, taken in the second trimester of pregnancy. The V and J genes are TRBV11-3 and TRBJ2-1; 9 bases are a match to TRBD1. Written as DNA, the CDR3 is TGTGCCAGCAGCTTAGATCTTCGGACAGGGGAGAATGAGCAGTTCTTC. Encoded protein: CASSLDLRTGENEQFF.